This paragraph reports one T cell receptor (beta chain). These data come from a study of cytotoxic CD8 clonotypes in ibrutinib-treated CLL. Generated by immunoSEQ multiplex PCR, the TCRdb table keeps only in-frame clones and is missing some. The sample has roughly 4,200 clones, 75% to 85% seen once. CDR1 is SGDLS and CDR2 is YYNGEE in the germline V gene. The CDR3 runs 14 residues. Trimming pared 0 bases from V and 6 bases from J, leaving 9 bases between. V is TRBV9 and J is TRBJ2-2, with D maybe TRBD1 (5 bases). This sample comprised PBMCs, obtained before ibrutinib treatment. The TCR sequence derives from a human donor with chronic lymphocytic leukemia. CDR3 sequence (DNA): TGTGCCAGCAGCGTAGGACAGAAATCCGGGGAGCTGTTTTTT. It specifies CASSVGQKSGELFF.